This T cell receptor (beta chain) is from a study of blood T cell repertoires in COVID-19. Overall study context: Some COVID-19 samples were acute and others convalescent; all came from the United States, Italy and Spain. T cells, B-cell-depleted T cells, or PBMCs provided the cDNA or gDNA that served as material.

This clone was observed a single time. Clones were sequenced by immunoSEQ multiplex PCR, and TCRdb holds only the in-frame ones, with some missing. This table holds some 320,000 clones, roughly 85% found once. Enrolled through a virtual design, the participants were between roughly 18 and 90 years of age and came from 24 US areas. Which cohort a participant joined came from the clinical history participants gave. The CDR3 is made up of 14 amino acids. V shed 6 bases and J 4 bases; nucleotides not matched to a gene: 9. The germline gives CDR1 MNHEY, CDR2 SVGAGI. Input material: PBMCs or T cells enriched from blood (not recorded which). The receptor was isolated from a woman in her twenties or thirties who had been exposed to COVID-19. V gene TRBV6-5 combines with J gene TRBJ2-7; 7 bases match TRBD1. This chain's CDR3 is CASRSTGEGYEQYF. CDR3 coding DNA: TGTGCCAGCAGATCAACAGGGGAAGGGTACGAGCAGTACTTC.